Included here is one T cell receptor beta chain sequence, with context. It has no known antigen specificity. Base-call qualities are not available, and no considerably larger clone is one nucleotide away. CDR1 SGHNT and CDR2 YYREEE were looked up in the germline V gene (reference sequence). The V end gives up 4 bases and the J end 2 bases, leaving 4 bases in the junction not matched to a gene. The CDR3 contains 15 residues, cysteine and phenylalanine counted. Only CDR3 DNA remains: 45 bases, in frame from the first base. The meaning of the sample's time point label: baseline before first vaccination. The vaccinee samples were drawn from two UK trials, COV001 and COV002, one of which was a single-blind randomized controlled phase 2/3 trial testing AZD1222 (ChAdOx1 nCoV-19) in healthy adults. For TCRbeta chain sequencing, PBMC samples were collected from trial participants at day 0 and at day 28 after the second dose.

The CDR3 regions of human TCRbeta chains were analyzed by immunosequencing. The study's processing was this. TCRs in the repertoires were compared against a reference library of SARS-CoV-2-specific TCRs that had been generated with the MIRA antigen-specificity platform. Breadth meant the fraction of unique TCRs that were SARS-CoV-2-associated, whereas depth meant the fraction of total T cells that were SARS-CoV-2-associated. Using the MIRA data, every spike-specific TCR was mapped to the spike region that the TCR reacted to and assigned to either a CD4 or a CD8 class. Log10-transformed breadth and depth values were compared by one-way ANOVA with Sidak's multiple comparisons tests. TCRdb obtained this table from immuneACCESS and retained in-frame rearrangements with V and J assigned. These tables miss some clones; where compared with another copy, unresolved V genes account for less than half of the shortfall, and the remainder is unexplained. Clone size and V and J calls were adopted from that table, with D and trimming inferred from the DNA. This sample comprises around 120,000 clones, approximately 88% of them detected only once. The ten largest account for less than 6% of the sample.

The data are from a study of T cell responses to AZD1222 COVID-19 vaccine (dated by TCRdb to about 2021). Regarding the research as a whole: AZD1222 recipients given second doses at about 4 weeks or at about 12 weeks were pooled, since spike-specific TCR depth and breadth were not found to differ between the two schedules. A total of about 230 trial participants underwent TCR sequencing, of whom 207 received two doses of AZD1222 and roughly 25 received two doses of the MenACWY control vaccine. Trial participants were enrolled by age into 18-55, 56-69 and 70-plus year subgroups, with about 150, 28 and 57 TCR-sequenced participants respectively. Overall study outcomes, separate from this receptor: Nearly half of unique spike-specific TCRs reportedly recognized epitopes outside regions mutated in the B.1.351 and B.1.1.7 variants. Most participants were white British and females outnumbered males, and the authors suggested that clonal diversity may have been underestimated. A significant rise in spike-specific TCR breadth and depth was observed after two AZD1222 doses relative to day 0 and relative to MenACWY recipients. Because no day 14 peak-response samples were available, the repertoires could be characterized only after the peak T cell response. The 56-69-year group was small, and its depth increase did not reach significance, likely because of low power. Only 5 to 7 AZD1222 recipients were SARS-CoV-2 seropositive at baseline, limiting conclusions about previously exposed vaccinees. Vaccine-associated CD4 TCRs spanned the whole spike protein, with dominant responses in regions 160-218 and 743-854.

The clonotype originates from an adult in good health. The chain couples TRBV5-4 to TRBJ2-1, and TRBD1 matches 9 of the central bases. The sequencing used peripheral blood, collected on day 0 of AZD1222 vaccination. CDR3 sequence: CASSKGQGPYNEQFF. The sequence in DNA is TGTGCCAGCAGCAAAGGACAGGGGCCCTACAATGAGCAGTTCTTC.